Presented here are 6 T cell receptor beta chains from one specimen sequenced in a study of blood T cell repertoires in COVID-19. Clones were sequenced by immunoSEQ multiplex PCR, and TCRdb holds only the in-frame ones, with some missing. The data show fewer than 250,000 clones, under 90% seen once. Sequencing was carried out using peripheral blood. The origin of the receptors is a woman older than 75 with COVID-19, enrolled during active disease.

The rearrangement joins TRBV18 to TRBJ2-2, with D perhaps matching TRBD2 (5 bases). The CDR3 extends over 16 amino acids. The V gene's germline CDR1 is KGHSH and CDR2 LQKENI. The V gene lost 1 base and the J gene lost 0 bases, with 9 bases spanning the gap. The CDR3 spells CASSPQSGTNTGELFF. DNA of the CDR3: TGTGCCAGCTCACCACAAAGCGGCACGAACACCGGGGAGCTGTTTTTT.

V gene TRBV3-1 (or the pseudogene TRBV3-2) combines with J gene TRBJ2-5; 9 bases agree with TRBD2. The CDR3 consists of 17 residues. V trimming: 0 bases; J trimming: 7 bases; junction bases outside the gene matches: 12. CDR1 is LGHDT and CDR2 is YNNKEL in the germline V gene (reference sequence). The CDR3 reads CASSQEWLAGIEGTQYF. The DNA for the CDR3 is TGTGCCAGCAGCCAAGAATGGCTAGCGGGGATCGAGGGGACCCAGTACTTC.

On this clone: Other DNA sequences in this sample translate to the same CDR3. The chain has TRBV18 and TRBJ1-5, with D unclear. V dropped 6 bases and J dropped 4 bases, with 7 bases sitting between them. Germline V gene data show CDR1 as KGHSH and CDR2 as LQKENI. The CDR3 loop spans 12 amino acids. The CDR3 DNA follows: TGTGCCAGCTCCTCGGGGAATCAGCCCCAGCATTTT. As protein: CASSSGNQPQHF. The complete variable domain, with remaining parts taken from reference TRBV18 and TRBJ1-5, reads NAGVMQNPRHLVRRRGQEARLRCSPMKGHSHVYWYRQLPEEGLKFMVYLQKENIIDESGMPKERFSAEFPKEGPSILRIQQVVRGDSAAYFCASSSGNQPQHFGDGTRLSIL.

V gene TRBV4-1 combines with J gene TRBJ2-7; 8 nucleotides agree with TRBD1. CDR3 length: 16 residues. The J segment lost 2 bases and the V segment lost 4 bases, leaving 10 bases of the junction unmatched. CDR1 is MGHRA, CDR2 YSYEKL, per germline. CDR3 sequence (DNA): TGCGCCAGCAGCCCCCTGGCGGGACAGGTCCCCTACGAGCAGTACTTC. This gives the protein CASSPLAGQVPYEQYF.

CDR3 nucleotide sequence: TGTGCCAGCACCCCCACACAAGCGGCGCTCTCTTATGGCTACACCTTC. It codes for CASTPTQAALSYGYTF. The V call is TRBV6-2 or TRBV6-3, the J call TRBJ1-2; D uncertain. Looked up from germline, CDR1 is MNHEY and CDR2 is SVGEGT. The CDR3 is 16 residues long. Deletions cut 7 bases from V and 5 bases from J, with 23 bases between.

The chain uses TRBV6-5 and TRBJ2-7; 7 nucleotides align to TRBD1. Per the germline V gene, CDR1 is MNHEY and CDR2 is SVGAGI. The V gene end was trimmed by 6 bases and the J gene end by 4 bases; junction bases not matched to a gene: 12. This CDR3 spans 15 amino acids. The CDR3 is CASRQSRQGVYEQYF. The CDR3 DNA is TGTGCCAGCAGGCAATCTCGACAGGGAGTGTACGAGCAGTACTTC.